The 21 T cell receptor beta chains in this list originate from one sample, sequenced in a study of spatial heterogeneity in lung cancer. Points from the study as a whole: Higher tumor mutation counts went along with higher counts of expanded intratumoral alpha and beta TCRs.

Antigen specificity for these receptors is unknown. Time point described: sample taken at primary tumor resection. Each CDR3 protein gets one entry after TCRdb re-called the 5' RACE reads with MiXCR. This table holds approximately 3,300 distinct CDR3 sequences, approximately 3.5% found once. This specimen consisted of lung tumor tissue, obtained at surgery. These receptors came from a male donor with early-stage non-small cell lung cancer.

The gene calls are TRBV29-1 and TRBJ2-5, with 9 bases aligning to TRBD2. CDR1 SQVTM and CDR2 ANQGSEA come from the germline V gene. V lost 5 bases, J lost 2 bases, and 6 bases stayed unmatched. The CDR3 is 14 residues long. The CDR3 DNA is TGCAGCGTTACCGCGGGGGGGCGTCAAGAGACCCAGTACTTC. The encoded protein is CSVTAGGRQETQYF. The full variable domain, in which reference TRBV29-1 and TRBJ2-5 provide the parts outside the CDR3, is SAVISQKPSRDICQRGTSLTIQCQVDSQVTMMFWYRQQPGQSLTLIATANQGSEATYESGFVIDKFPISRPNLTFSTLTVSNMSPEDSSIYLCSVTAGGRQETQYFGPGTRLLVL.

This clonotype counts as medium-sized (0.01 to 0.1%). The chain employs TRBV5-1 and TRBJ2-5; 7 bases map to TRBD1. Germline CDR1 is SGHRS and CDR2 is YFSETQ. The ends lost 4 bases at V and 2 bases at J; junction bases unmatched: 8. The CDR3 extends over 15 amino acids. CDR3 residues: CASSGYRGPQETQYF. DNA for the CDR3: TGCGCCAGCAGCGGTTACAGGGGACCTCAAGAGACCCAGTACTTC.

This clonotype is classed as medium-sized. The V and J genes are TRBV10-2 and TRBJ2-2, with TRBD2 identical over 7 bases. The CDR3 extends over 14 amino acids. The germline V gene has CDR1 WSHSY and CDR2 SAAADI. V lost 5 bases to trimming and J lost 6 bases; unmatched junction nucleotides: 6. The CDR3 nucleotides are TGCGCCAGCAGTAATAAACGGGGGGCCGGGGAGCTGTTTTTT. Residues: CASSNKRGAGELFF.

This clonotype ranks as medium-sized. This chain connects TRBV12-3 or TRBV12-4 to TRBJ2-2; no definite D call. The CDR3 consists of 16 residues. Deletions cut 4 bases from V and 0 bases from J, with 12 bases between. The CDR3 is CASSSPDLANTGELFF. As DNA, the CDR3 is TGTGCCAGCAGTTCGCCGGACCTAGCGAACACCGGGGAGCTGTTTTTT.

This clonotype was picked up many times. The chain employs TRBV7-2 and TRBJ1-5, with unresolved D. Germline loops: CDR1 SGHTA, CDR2 FQGNSA. This CDR3 contains 13 residues. Trimming shortened V by 5 bases and J by 8 bases, and 13 bases separated the two germline ends. Written as DNA, the CDR3 is TGTGCCAGCAGCCCCCGAGGGTCGGAGCCCCAGCATTTT. This encodes CASSPRGSEPQHF.

This clonotype ranks as medium-sized. The V and J genes are TRBV6-2 or TRBV6-3 and TRBJ1-2, with D uncertain. The CDR3 extends over 13 amino acids. The V end was cut by 4 bases, the J end by 3 bases, with 9 bases between. Germline CDR1 MNHEY, CDR2 SVGEGT. The CDR3: CASSSLGDYGYTF. In DNA form, the CDR3 reads TGTGCCAGCAGTTCGCTCGGGGACTATGGCTACACCTTC.

This clonotype was observed many times. The CDR3 reads CASSFPTLEGVRNEQFF. CDR3 coding DNA: TGTGCCAGCAGTTTCCCAACCCTGGAGGGTGTGAGGAATGAGCAGTTCTTC. The chain uses TRBV12-3 or TRBV12-4 and TRBJ2-1, with D possibly being TRBD2 (6 bases). V was clipped by 3 bases and J by 7 bases, with 22 bases between them. The CDR3 is 17 amino acids.

In this sample, this clonotype is medium-sized. The chain uses TRBV28 and TRBJ2-3; the D call may be TRBD1 or TRBD2 (5 bases each). Deletions cut 8 bases from V and 1 base from J, with 16 bases between. Germline values: CDR1 MDHEN, CDR2 SYDVKM. The length of the CDR3 is 15 residues. The CDR3 loop is CASSQRVGGTDTQYF. The CDR3 region has the DNA TGTGCCAGCTCCCAAAGGGTGGGGGGCACAGATACGCAGTATTTT. Supplemented by reference TRBV28 and TRBJ2-3, the full variable domain reads DVKVTQSSRYLVKRTGEKVFLECVQDMDHENMFWYRQDPGLGLRLIYFSYDVKMKEKGDIPEGYSVSREKKERFSLILESASTNQTSMYLCASSQRVGGTDTQYFGPGTRLTVL.

By proportion, this clonotype is medium-sized. The V and J genes are TRBV28 and TRBJ2-7; TRBD1 matches 7 bases. The germline CDR1 and CDR2 sequences are MDHEN and SYDVKM. The CDR3 covers 15 residues. With 5 bases clipped from V and 5 bases from J, the junction kept 12 bases outside the gene matches. The CDR3 spells CASSAPWTGDDEQYV. CDR3 in DNA: TGTGCCAGCAGTGCTCCCTGGACAGGAGACGACGAGCAGTACGTC.

This chain connects TRBV28 to TRBJ2-5; D not resolved. The CDR3 covers 11 residues. The V gene lost 5 bases and the J gene lost 6 bases, with 7 bases spanning the gap. The germline V gene has CDR1 MDHEN and CDR2 SYDVKM. CDR3 in DNA: TGTGCCAGCAGTACTCAGAAGACCCAGTACTTC. Translated: CASSTQKTQYF. The whole variable domain, filled in from reference TRBV28 and TRBJ2-5, reads DVKVTQSSRYLVKRTGEKVFLECVQDMDHENMFWYRQDPGLGLRLIYFSYDVKMKEKGDIPEGYSVSREKKERFSLILESASTNQTSMYLCASSTQKTQYFGPGTRLLVL.

In its sample, this clonotype was seen a few times. J is TRBJ1-2 and V is TRBV6-1; D remains unclear. Germline-derived CDR1 and CDR2 are MNHNS and SASEGT. Trimming shortened V by 6 bases and J by 7 bases, and 21 bases separated the two germline ends. This CDR3 is 15 amino acids long. This CDR3 reads CASSERERRIRGYTF. The CDR3 DNA is TGTGCCAGCAGCGAAAGGGAGCGGCGAATCCGTGGCTACACCTTC.

This clonotype is labeled as medium-sized. The chain is built from TRBV5-1 and TRBJ2-5; D is possibly TRBD1 or TRBD2 (5 bases each). Germline V gives CDR1 SGHRS, CDR2 YFSETQ. V lost 3 bases and J lost 0, with 15 bases in between. CDR3 length equals 16 residues. The CDR3 loop is CASSSTGRTYQETQYF. CDR3 nucleotide sequence: TGCGCCAGCAGCTCTACGGGACGGACCTACCAAGAGACCCAGTACTTC.

This clonotype was counted ten times or more. The chain carries TRBV4-2 and TRBJ2-1; 8 bases align to TRBD2. CDR1 is LGHNA and CDR2 is YNFKEQ in the germline V gene. Trimming took 4 bases from V and 6 from J; bases not matched to a gene: 8. The CDR3 runs to 15 residues. The CDR3 bases are TGTGCCAGCAGCCTAACCGGGGGGGCCCTCAATGAGCAGTTCTTC. It translates to CASSLTGGALNEQFF.

Within the sample, this clonotype is medium-sized. The chain has TRBV2 and TRBJ1-6; D not resolved. With 7 bases removed from V and 0 bases from J, the gap between germline ends came to 13 bases. CDR1 and CDR2 from the germline V gene are SNHLY and FYNNEI. The CDR3 length is 16 residues. The CDR3 loop reads CASKAARFSYNSPLHF. CDR3 bases: TGTGCCAGCAAGGCCGCCAGGTTCTCCTATAATTCACCCCTCCACTTT.

By sample fraction, this clonotype is medium-sized (0.01 to 0.1%). The chain has TRBV30 and TRBJ2-4, with D unresolved. V lost 4 bases, J lost 16 bases, and 17 bases lay in between. This CDR3 region has 11 residues. CDR1 is GTSNPN, CDR2 SVGIG, per germline (reference sequence). The CDR3 is CAWTNGFLRYF. The DNA of the CDR3 is TGTGCCTGGACGAACGGGTTTTTGAGATACTTC.

Relative to its sample, this clonotype is medium-sized. This rearrangement joins TRBV7-2 to TRBJ2-1; 10 positions agree with TRBD2. The germline gives CDR1 SGHTA, CDR2 FQGNSA. This CDR3 contains 16 residues. With 5 bases clipped from V and 3 bases from J, the junction kept 7 bases outside the gene matches. The CDR3 bases are TGTGCCAGCAGCCTCTCTTTAGCGGGGGGCTACAATGAGCAGTTCTTC. It is translated as CASSLSLAGGYNEQFF.

This clonotype is medium-sized. The chain carries TRBV7-6 and TRBJ1-1; 7 bases agree with TRBD1. Trimming removed 5 bases from V and 0 bases from J; junction bases left unmatched: 15. In germline, CDR1 is SGHVS, CDR2 FNYEAQ. CDR3 length equals 18 residues. In nucleotides, the CDR3 is TGTGCCAGCAGCCTCGTGGGACAGCAGAATAATCTGAACACTGAAGCTTTCTTT. Residues: CASSLVGQQNNLNTEAFF.

By share of the sample, this clonotype is medium-sized. The chain recombines TRBV7-2 with TRBJ1-1; TRBD1 might be the D (5 bases). Germline V CDR1 and CDR2: SGHTA, FQGNSA. The CDR3 covers 15 residues. V lost 6 bases to trimming and J lost 4 bases, with 18 bases between them. The CDR3 sequence is CASSLTVGGSTEAFF. DNA for the CDR3: TGTGCCAGCAGTCTTACGGTCGGGGGGAGCACTGAAGCTTTCTTT.

This clonotype is termed large. The V call is TRBV27, the J call TRBJ2-5, with TRBD2 matching over 14 bases. Germline CDR1 is MNHEY and CDR2 is SMNVEV (reference sequence). The CDR3 loop spans 16 amino acids. V lost 6 bases, J lost 5 bases, and 8 bases stayed unmatched. CDR3: CASSPGTSGGFETQYF. Written as DNA, the CDR3 is TGTGCCAGCAGCCCTGGGACTAGCGGGGGATTTGAGACCCAGTACTTC.

By share, this clonotype counts as medium-sized (0.01 to 0.1%). The rearrangement uses TRBV19 and TRBJ2-1; TRBD1 matches 11 bases. CDR1 is LNHDA, CDR2 SQIVND, per germline (reference sequence). The junction had 11 bases not matched to a gene; V was cut back by 6 bases and J by 10 bases. The CDR3 has 15 residues. CDR3 DNA sequence: TGTGCCAGTAGCCACCGGGACAGGGGGTTTGGAGAGCAGTTCTTC. This gives the protein CASSHRDRGFGEQFF.

This clonotype is medium-sized (0.01 to 0.1%) within its sample. The chain uses TRBV5-4 and TRBJ1-4; D gene unclear. The germline V and J ends were trimmed by 1 base and 3 bases, with 7 bases remaining between them. The CDR3 spans 14 residues. Germline CDR1 reads SGHNT; CDR2 reads YYREEE (reference sequence). The CDR3: CASSLQQANEKLFF. As DNA, the CDR3 is TGTGCCAGCAGCTTGCAGCAGGCTAATGAAAAACTGTTTTTT.